This TCR beta chain came from a study of cytomegalovirus exposure and HLA in healthy donors. Deletions cut 4 bases from V and 7 bases from J, with 14 bases between. The germline gives CDR1 MGHRA, CDR2 YSYEKL. CDR3 size: 14 residues. The study ran its PCR with 60 Vbeta and 13 Jbeta primers. Generated by immunoSEQ multiplex PCR, the TCRdb table keeps only in-frame clones and is missing some. Here the sample spans 45,000 to 75,000 clones, approximately 70% being singletons. At the time of sampling, donors were nominally healthy, though unrecorded immune exposures were likely. V and J are TRBV4-1 and TRBJ1-5; tentative D call: TRBD1 (5 bases). Sample: PBMCs. The clonotype was recovered from a woman aged 60 to 75 in good health and CMV-seropositive. The CDR3 region is CASSPQGGRQPQHF. CDR3 DNA sequence: TGCGCCAGCAGCCCGCAGGGAGGTCGGCAGCCCCAGCATTTT.